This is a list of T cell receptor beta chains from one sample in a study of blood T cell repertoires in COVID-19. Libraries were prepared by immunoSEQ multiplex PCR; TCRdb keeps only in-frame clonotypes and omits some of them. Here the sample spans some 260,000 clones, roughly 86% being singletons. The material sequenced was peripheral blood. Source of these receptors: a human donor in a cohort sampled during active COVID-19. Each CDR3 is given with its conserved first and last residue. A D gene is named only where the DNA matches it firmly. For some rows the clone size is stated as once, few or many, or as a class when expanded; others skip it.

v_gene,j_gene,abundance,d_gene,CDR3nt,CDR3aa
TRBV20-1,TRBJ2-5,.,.,TGCAGTGCTACTGACAGCCAAGAGACCCAGTACTTC,CSATDSQETQYF
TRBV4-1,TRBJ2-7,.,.,TGCGCCAGCAGCCAAGTAGCCAGGGGCTACGAGCAGTACTTC,CASSQVARGYEQYF
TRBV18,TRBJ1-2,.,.,TGTGCCAGCTCACCACCGGGCCCCGAGGGCTATGGCTACACCTTC,CASSPPGPEGYGYTF
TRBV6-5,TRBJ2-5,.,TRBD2,TGTGCCAGCAGCCGAGCGGGAGTTAAGACCCAGTACTTC,CASSRAGVKTQYF
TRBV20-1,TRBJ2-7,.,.,TGCAGTGCTAGTCGTAAGGGACTGAATTACGAGCAGTACTTC,CSASRKGLNYEQYF
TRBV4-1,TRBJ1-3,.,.,TGCGCCAGCAGCCAAGATGTTGGCCGCTCTGGAAACACCATATATTTT,CASSQDVGRSGNTIYF
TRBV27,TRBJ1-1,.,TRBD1,TGTGCCAGCAGCCTACAGGGGAAAGGAACTGAAGCTTTCTTT,CASSLQGKGTEAFF
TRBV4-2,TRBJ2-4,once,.,TGTGCCAGCAGCCAAGAGCTCAGGGAAGTGTTTCAGTACTTC,CASSQELREVFQYF
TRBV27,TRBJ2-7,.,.,TGTGCCAGTAGTCGGGGATTCCGCTACGAGCAGTACTTC,CASSRGFRYEQYF
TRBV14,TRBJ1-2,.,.,TGTGCCAGCAGCCCGTTAACCCAGGGCGACTATGGCTACACCTTC,CASSPLTQGDYGYTF
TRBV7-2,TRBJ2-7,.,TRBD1,TGTGCCAGCAGCTCCCGAAGGACCGGGACAGGGGAGGGCGAGCAGTACTTC,CASSSRRTGTGEGEQYF
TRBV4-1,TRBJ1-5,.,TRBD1,TGCGCCAGCAGCGGACAGGGGGGCAATCAGCCCCAGCATTTT,CASSGQGGNQPQHF
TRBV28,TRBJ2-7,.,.,TGTGCCAGCAGTTTTCTCGGGGGATCTGAGGAGCAGTACTTC,CASSFLGGSEEQYF